This TCR beta chain derives from a study of OX40 agonist ivuxolimab in advanced cancers. The CDR3 contains 15 residues. Per germline, CDR1 SGHTA and CDR2 FQGNSA. With 5 bases clipped from V and 3 bases from J, the junction kept 0 bases outside the gene matches. Libraries were prepared by immunoSEQ multiplex PCR; TCRdb keeps only in-frame clonotypes and omits some of them. The table records about 79,000 clones, 91% of them present only once. The V gene is TRBV7-2, the J gene TRBJ2-1, with 14 bases aligning to TRBD2. The clonotype comes from an adult with an advanced solid tumor such as melanoma, head and neck, liver or kidney cancer. The input for sequencing was CD4+ or CD8+ T cells sorted from blood, taken in a trial of the OX40 agonist ivuxolimab. DNA for the CDR3: TGTGCCAGCAGCGGGACTAGCGGGAGCTACAATGAGCAGTTCTTC. This codes for CASSGTSGSYNEQFF. Based on the CDR3 plus reference TRBV7-2 and TRBJ2-1, the full variable domain is GAGVSQSPSNKVTEKGKDVELRCDPISGHTALYWYRQSLGQGLEFLIYFQGNSAPDKSGLPSDRFSAERTGGSVSTLTIQRTQQEDSAVYLCASSGTSGSYNEQFFGPGTRLTVL.